This T cell receptor (beta chain) was documented in a study of metastatic and nonmetastatic thyroid tumors. This clone was detected only a few times. Thyroid surgery took place with no prior treatment in any patient. How the authors handled the data: What underpinned the distant-metastasis classifier for papillary thyroid cancer was the set of CDR3 differences across clinicopathological groups. TCRdb re-processed the PCR reads through MiXCR. In this record, the V and J calls reflect TCRdb's handling and not the investigators' own analysis. The repertoire consists of about 28,000 clones, with over 20% occurring once and the leading ten covering more than 12%. Input material: blood. The receptor was derived from a female donor with papillary thyroid cancer or a benign thyroid nodule (not recorded which). Some clones in this sample may be carry-over from other donors' samples.

CDR3 in amino acids: CASGTKTGSYEQYF. The CDR3 DNA sequence: TGTGCCAGTGGAACAAAGACGGGATCCTACGAGCAGTACTTC. V and J are TRBV19 and TRBJ2-7; maybe TRBD2 (5 bases). The CDR3 runs to 14 residues. Per germline, CDR1 LNHDA and CDR2 SQIVND (reference sequence). Trimming removed 8 bases at V and 1 base at J, with 15 bases between.